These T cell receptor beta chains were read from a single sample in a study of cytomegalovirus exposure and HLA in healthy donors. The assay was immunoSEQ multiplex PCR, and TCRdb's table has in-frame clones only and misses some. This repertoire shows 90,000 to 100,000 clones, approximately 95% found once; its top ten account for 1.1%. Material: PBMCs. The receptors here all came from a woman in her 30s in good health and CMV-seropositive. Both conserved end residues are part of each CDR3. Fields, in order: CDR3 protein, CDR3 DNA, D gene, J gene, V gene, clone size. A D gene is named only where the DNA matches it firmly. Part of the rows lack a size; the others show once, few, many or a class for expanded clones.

CDR3 protein: CASSTGQGTDTQYF; CDR3 DNA: TGTGCCAGCAGCACAGGACAGGGTACAGATACGCAGTATTTT; D gene: TRBD1; J gene: TRBJ2-3; V gene: TRBV7-9; clone size: .
CDR3 protein: CASSSGEQYF; CDR3 DNA: TGTGCCAGCAGTTCAGGGGAGCAGTACTTC; D gene: .; J gene: TRBJ2-7; V gene: TRBV27; clone size: .
CDR3 protein: CASSLTGSRQPQHF; CDR3 DNA: TGTGCCAGCAGTTTGACAGGGTCGAGGCAGCCCCAGCATTTT; D gene: TRBD1; J gene: TRBJ1-5; V gene: TRBV28; clone size: .
CDR3 protein: CASTPGQHQETQYF; CDR3 DNA: TGTGCCAGCACCCCTGGGCAGCACCAAGAGACCCAGTACTTC; D gene: .; J gene: TRBJ2-5; V gene: TRBV28; clone size: .
CDR3 protein: CASREWDREVYGYTF; CDR3 DNA: TGTGCCAGCAGGGAATGGGACAGGGAGGTCTATGGCTACACCTTC; D gene: TRBD1; J gene: TRBJ1-2; V gene: TRBV28; clone size: .
CDR3 protein: CASTKMDRNQPQHF; CDR3 DNA: TGTGCCAGCACCAAAATGGACAGAAATCAGCCCCAGCATTTT; D gene: .; J gene: TRBJ1-5; V gene: TRBV6-5; clone size: .
CDR3 protein: CASSPSSEQYF; CDR3 DNA: TGTGCCAGCTCACCAAGCTCCGAGCAGTACTTC; D gene: .; J gene: TRBJ2-7; V gene: TRBV18; clone size: few
CDR3 protein: CAWSVQGSVVETQYF; CDR3 DNA: TGTGCCTGGAGTGTACAGGGATCGGTCGTGGAGACCCAGTACTTC; D gene: .; J gene: TRBJ2-5; V gene: TRBV30; clone size: .
CDR3 protein: CASRSTGSQETQYF; CDR3 DNA: TGTGCCAGCAGAAGTACAGGGAGCCAAGAGACCCAGTACTTC; D gene: .; J gene: TRBJ2-5; V gene: TRBV7-9; clone size: .
CDR3 protein: CASSRGSEENEKLFF; CDR3 DNA: TGTGCCAGCAGTCGGGGATCTGAAGAAAATGAAAAACTGTTTTTT; D gene: .; J gene: TRBJ1-4; V gene: TRBV6-5; clone size: .
CDR3 protein: CASSISRGREEKLFF; CDR3 DNA: TGTGCCAGTAGTATATCACGGGGTAGAGAGGAAAAACTGTTTTTT; D gene: .; J gene: TRBJ1-4; V gene: TRBV19; clone size: .
CDR3 protein: CASSLVEADTQYF; CDR3 DNA: TGTGCCAGCAGTTTAGTAGAAGCAGATACGCAGTATTTT; D gene: .; J gene: TRBJ2-3; V gene: TRBV27; clone size: .
CDR3 protein: CASSLSARETQYF; CDR3 DNA: TGCGCCAGCAGCTTATCTGCCAGAGAGACCCAGTACTTC; D gene: .; J gene: TRBJ2-5; V gene: TRBV5-1; clone size: .
CDR3 protein: CASSHLISQGVPYF; CDR3 DNA: TGCGCCAGCAGCCATCTCATTTCACAGGGGGTCCCGTACTTC; D gene: TRBD1; J gene: TRBJ2-7; V gene: TRBV4-3; clone size: .
CDR3 protein: CASSQTGGYEQYF; CDR3 DNA: TGCGCCAGCAGCCAAACAGGGGGCTACGAGCAGTACTTC; D gene: TRBD1; J gene: TRBJ2-7; V gene: TRBV4-1; clone size: .
CDR3 protein: CASSKKSTGWYEQYF; CDR3 DNA: TGTGCCAGTAGTAAAAAATCGACAGGTTGGTACGAGCAGTACTTC; D gene: .; J gene: TRBJ2-7; V gene: TRBV19; clone size: .
CDR3 protein: CASSENRGYSGNTIYF; CDR3 DNA: TGTGCCAGCAGTGAAAACAGGGGTTACTCTGGAAACACCATATATTTT; D gene: TRBD1; J gene: TRBJ1-3; V gene: TRBV27; clone size: once
CDR3 protein: CASSSTQGMGNQPQHF; CDR3 DNA: TGTGCCAGCAGCTCTACTCAGGGGATGGGCAATCAGCCCCAGCATTTT; D gene: .; J gene: TRBJ1-5; V gene: TRBV7-8; clone size: .
CDR3 protein: CASSLLAGSDYGYTF; CDR3 DNA: TGTGCCAGCAGTTTACTGGCAGGGTCGGACTATGGCTACACCTTC; D gene: .; J gene: TRBJ1-2; V gene: TRBV28; clone size: .
CDR3 protein: CASSSGTGVVTGELFF; CDR3 DNA: TGTGCCAGCAGCTCAGGGACAGGGGTTGTCACCGGGGAGCTGTTTTTT; D gene: TRBD1; J gene: TRBJ2-2; V gene: TRBV11-2; clone size: .
CDR3 protein: CASSVGLAGGGKETQYF; CDR3 DNA: TGTGCCAGCAGCGTAGGCCTAGCGGGAGGGGGGAAAGAGACCCAGTACTTC; D gene: TRBD2; J gene: TRBJ2-5; V gene: TRBV9; clone size: .
CDR3 protein: CSVLREAGELFF; CDR3 DNA: TGCAGCGTTCTCAGGGAGGCCGGGGAGCTGTTTTTT; D gene: .; J gene: TRBJ2-2; V gene: TRBV29-1; clone size: .
CDR3 protein: CASSLYGSVYNEQFF; CDR3 DNA: TGTGCCAGCAGCTTGTACGGGAGCGTCTACAATGAGCAGTTCTTC; D gene: .; J gene: TRBJ2-1; V gene: TRBV5-6; clone size: .
CDR3 protein: CASSYRTGAYEQYF; CDR3 DNA: TGTGCCAGCAGTTACCGGACAGGTGCCTACGAGCAGTACTTC; D gene: TRBD1; J gene: TRBJ2-7; V gene: TRBV27; clone size: .
CDR3 protein: CASSLRAGAYNEQFF; CDR3 DNA: TGTGCCAGCAGCTTAAGAGCGGGAGCCTACAATGAGCAGTTCTTC; D gene: TRBD2; J gene: TRBJ2-1; V gene: TRBV7-3; clone size: .
CDR3 protein: CASSSHRVLGSGANVLTF; CDR3 DNA: TGTGCCAGTAGCAGCCACAGGGTTTTAGGCTCTGGGGCCAACGTCCTGACTTTC; D gene: .; J gene: TRBJ2-6; V gene: TRBV19; clone size: .
CDR3 protein: CASSSVQGAYTEAFF; CDR3 DNA: TGTGCCAGCAGCTCAGTTCAGGGGGCCTACACTGAAGCTTTCTTT; D gene: TRBD1; J gene: TRBJ1-1; V gene: TRBV5-8; clone size: .
CDR3 protein: CASSFSSVKTQYF; CDR3 DNA: TGTGCCAGCAGTTTTAGTAGTGTCAAGACCCAGTACTTC; D gene: .; J gene: TRBJ2-5; V gene: TRBV5-4; clone size: .
CDR3 protein: CASRLQGNQPQHF; CDR3 DNA: TGTGCCAGCAGACTCCAGGGGAATCAGCCCCAGCATTTT; D gene: .; J gene: TRBJ1-5; V gene: TRBV6-5; clone size: .
CDR3 protein: CASSLGSGTGGNYGYTF; CDR3 DNA: TGTGCCAGCAGCTTGGGGAGCGGGACAGGCGGTAACTATGGCTACACCTTC; D gene: TRBD1; J gene: TRBJ1-2; V gene: TRBV7-2; clone size: .
CDR3 protein: CASSLNGGLTEAFF; CDR3 DNA: TGTGCCAGCAGCTTGAACGGGGGGCTCACTGAAGCTTTCTTT; D gene: .; J gene: TRBJ1-1; V gene: TRBV5-8; clone size: .
CDR3 protein: CASIFGTSTFNEQFF; CDR3 DNA: TGTGCCAGCATATTCGGGACTAGCACATTCAATGAGCAGTTCTTC; D gene: TRBD2; J gene: TRBJ2-1; V gene: TRBV27; clone size: .
CDR3 protein: CAIRTDYEQYF; CDR3 DNA: TGTGCCATCAGGACTGACTACGAGCAGTACTTC; D gene: .; J gene: TRBJ2-7; V gene: TRBV10-3; clone size: .
CDR3 protein: CASSQEGTSGSPYEQYF; CDR3 DNA: TGCGCCAGCAGCCAAGAGGGGACTAGCGGGAGCCCCTACGAGCAGTACTTC; D gene: TRBD2; J gene: TRBJ2-7; V gene: TRBV4-3; clone size: .
CDR3 protein: CASSEMLGDYGYTF; CDR3 DNA: TGTGCCAGCAGTGAAATGTTAGGGGACTATGGCTACACCTTC; D gene: .; J gene: TRBJ1-2; V gene: TRBV2; clone size: .
CDR3 protein: CASSGLAEDNEQFF; CDR3 DNA: TGTGCCAGCAGCGGACTAGCGGAGGACAATGAGCAGTTCTTC; D gene: TRBD2; J gene: TRBJ2-1; V gene: TRBV7-3; clone size: .
CDR3 protein: CASSLEAVRDANTIYF; CDR3 DNA: TGTGCCAGCAGCTTGGAGGCTGTGCGGGATGCAAACACCATATATTTT; D gene: .; J gene: TRBJ1-3; V gene: TRBV5-8; clone size: once
CDR3 protein: CASSAPTDPDTQYF; CDR3 DNA: TGTGCCAGCAGCGCCCCGACAGATCCAGATACGCAGTATTTT; D gene: .; J gene: TRBJ2-3; V gene: TRBV7-9; clone size: .
CDR3 protein: CASSPGTGIYTPYTF; CDR3 DNA: TGTGCCAGCAGCCCCGGTACAGGGATCTATACCCCTTACACCTTC; D gene: .; J gene: TRBJ1-2; V gene: TRBV5-8; clone size: .
CDR3 protein: CASSLPTDRSEVTEAFF; CDR3 DNA: TGTGCCAGCAGTCTCCCCACGGACAGGTCGGAAGTAACTGAAGCTTTCTTT; D gene: TRBD1; J gene: TRBJ1-1; V gene: TRBV2; clone size: .
CDR3 protein: CASSWLDRGAGDNEQFF; CDR3 DNA: TGTGCCAGCAGCTGGCTCGATCGTGGCGCAGGGGACAATGAGCAGTTCTTC; D gene: .; J gene: TRBJ2-1; V gene: TRBV7-2; clone size: .
CDR3 protein: CASNLVAGGGNEQFF; CDR3 DNA: TGTGCCAGCAACCTGGTTGCGGGGGGGGGAAATGAGCAGTTCTTC; D gene: TRBD2; J gene: TRBJ2-1; V gene: TRBV7-2; clone size: .
CDR3 protein: CASSLLRPPQETQYF; CDR3 DNA: TGTGCCAGCAGTTTATTGCGCCCGCCCCAAGAGACCCAGTACTTC; D gene: .; J gene: TRBJ2-5; V gene: TRBV28; clone size: once
CDR3 protein: CASSPVAHEQFF; CDR3 DNA: TGTGCCAGCAGCCCCGTAGCTCATGAGCAGTTCTTC; D gene: .; J gene: TRBJ2-1; V gene: TRBV7-9; clone size: .
CDR3 protein: CASKAGGPYEQYF; CDR3 DNA: TGTGCCAGCAAAGCGGGAGGTCCCTACGAGCAGTACTTC; D gene: TRBD2; J gene: TRBJ2-7; V gene: TRBV2; clone size: .
CDR3 protein: CASSPRRDTEAFF; CDR3 DNA: TGTGCCAGCTCACCACGGCGGGACACTGAAGCTTTCTTT; D gene: .; J gene: TRBJ1-1; V gene: TRBV18; clone size: once